These 13 T cell receptor beta chains came from one sample sequenced in a study of shared clonotypes between healthy human individuals. The assay was immunoSEQ multiplex PCR, and TCRdb's table has in-frame clones only and misses some. This sample has about 2 million clones; approximately 95% occur once, and the top ten carry more than 0.1%. The source material was naive CD4+ T cells sorted from blood. Described subset: CD45RA+ positively selected. The receptor set was obtained from a man aged 18 to 30 in good health.

The J gene is TRBJ1-2, the V gene TRBV5-1; tentatively, D is TRBD1 (5 bases). This CDR3 is 14 amino acids long. From germline, CDR1 is SGHRS and CDR2 YFSETQ. The ends were cut back, 2 bases at V and 6 bases at J, with 14 bases in the middle. The CDR3 reads CASSFGASLDGYTF. For the CDR3, the DNA is TGCGCCAGCAGCTTCGGGGCCTCCCTGGATGGCTACACCTTC.

Remarks on this clone: This same CDR3 is encoded by further DNA sequences in the sample. V is TRBV5-4 and J is TRBJ1-6; 9 bases line up with TRBD1. This CDR3 is built from 14 residues. Germline V gene sequence: CDR1 SGHNT, CDR2 YYREEE (reference sequence). V shed 0 bases and J 8 bases; nucleotides not matched to a gene: 0. The CDR3 sequence is CASSLGDRDSPLHF. The CDR3 DNA reads as TGTGCCAGCAGCTTGGGGGACAGGGATTCACCCCTCCACTTT.

The V gene is TRBV5-6, the J gene TRBJ2-5; possible D gene TRBD2, 6 bases. This CDR3 is 16 amino acids long. Germline CDR1 and CDR2: SGHDT and YYEEEE. Trimming shortened V by 6 bases and J by 5 bases, and 23 bases separated the two germline ends. CDR3 protein: CASISTRRTKGETQYF. The CDR3, as DNA: TGTGCCAGCATCTCCACCCGCCGGACTAAAGGGGAGACCCAGTACTTC.

The table lists this clone with a count of one. The sample has other DNA sequences that encode this CDR3 too. The chain joins TRBV5-1 to TRBJ2-3, with TRBD2 matching over 7 bases. V gave up 2 bases and J gave up 3 bases; unmatched junction bases: 6. The CDR3 runs to 15 residues. The V gene's germline CDR1 is SGHRS and CDR2 YFSETQ. The CDR3 bases are TGCGCCAGCAGCTTACGACTAGCTGCGACAGATACGCAGTATTTT. It translates to CASSLRLAATDTQYF.

The chain couples TRBV6-1 to TRBJ1-4; 7 bases match TRBD1. The germline V gene encodes CDR1 MNHNS and CDR2 SASEGT. This CDR3 has 15 residues. The trim removed 4 bases at V and 9 bases at J, leaving 11 bases unmatched. The CDR3 is CASSGLTGTIQKLFF. The CDR3 DNA is TGTGCCAGCAGTGGCTTGACAGGGACTATTCAAAAACTGTTTTTT.

This clone was observed once. The genes are TRBV5-1 and TRBJ2-3; 11 bases map to TRBD2. Germline V CDR1 and CDR2: SGHRS, YFSETQ. This CDR3 spans 16 amino acids. The junction had 8 bases not matched to a gene; V was cut back by 2 bases and J by 6 bases. CDR3 in DNA: TGCGCCAGCAGCTTTACTAGCGGGGGCCGGGGTGATACGCAGTATTTT. As protein: CASSFTSGGRGDTQYF.

This sequence joins TRBV28 and TRBJ1-6, with unresolved D. The CDR3 loop spans 16 amino acids. Germline values: CDR1 MDHEN, CDR2 SYDVKM. Between the trimmed V and J ends, which lost 6 bases and 7 bases, there was a span of 19 bases. The CDR3, as DNA: TGTGCCAGCAGCTCGAAGACATGGACGGGAAATTCACCCCTCCACTTT. It translates to CASSSKTWTGNSPLHF.

The chain joins TRBV6-5 to TRBJ2-7, with a weak D call TRBD2 (5 bases). V gave up 7 bases and J gave up 4 bases, with 14 bases separating them. Germline lookup yields CDR1 MNHEY and CDR2 SVGAGI. This CDR3 has 13 amino acids. The CDR3 region has the DNA TGTGCCAGCAAAAGAGGGCAGGAGTACGAGCAGTACTTC. Translation gives CASKRGQEYEQYF.

The J gene is TRBJ2-2, the V gene TRBV27, with D perhaps matching TRBD1 (6 bases). The CDR3 loop spans 13 amino acids. V dropped 7 bases and J dropped 4 bases, with 10 bases sitting between them. CDR1 MNHEY and CDR2 SMNVEV come from the germline V gene (reference sequence). The DNA for the CDR3 is TGTGCCAGCAACAGGGTTGGCACCGGGGAGCTGTTTTTT. Translation gives CASNRVGTGELFF.

To note about this clone: Other DNA sequences within the sample encode an identical CDR3. V usage is TRBV9 and J usage is TRBJ1-4; D is undetermined. The germline gives CDR1 SGDLS, CDR2 YYNGEE. The ends were cut back, 0 bases at V and 0 bases at J, with 3 bases in the middle. The CDR3 covers 14 residues. The DNA for the CDR3 is TGTGCCAGCAGCGTAGCAGCAACTAATGAAAAACTGTTTTTT. Translation gives CASSVAATNEKLFF. The full variable domain, its missing parts supplied by reference TRBV9 and TRBJ1-4, is DSGVTQTPKHLITATGQRVTLRCSPRSGDLSVYWYQQSLDQGLQFLIQYYNGEERAKGNILERFSAQQFPDLHSELNLSSLELGDSALYFCASSVAATNEKLFFGSGTQLSVL.

V and J are TRBV21-1 and TRBJ2-7; the table's D call of TRBD2 was not tested on the DNA. TRBV21-1 is labeled a pseudogene. CDR3 length: 22 residues. CDR3 region: CASSKALPSVVHSGRFTYEQYF. The DNA for the CDR3 is TGTGCCAGCAGCAAAGCGCTTCCGTCGGTTGTACATAGCGGGAGGTTCACCTACGAGCAGTACTTC.

This clone was detected only once. The CDR3 DNA reads as TGCGCCAGCAGCTCCTCGGGACAGGCCTACAATGAGCAGTTCTTC. Translating gives CASSSSGQAYNEQFF. The chain recombines TRBV5-1 with TRBJ2-1; 8 nucleotides line up with TRBD1. V lost 3 bases and J lost 2; bases outside the gene matches: 4. The CDR3 length is 15 residues. The germline gives CDR1 SGHRS, CDR2 YFSETQ. Filled out from reference TRBV5-1 and TRBJ2-1, the complete variable domain reads KAGVTQTPRYLIKTRGQQVTLSCSPISGHRSVSWYQQTPGQGLQFLFEYFSETQRNKGNFPGRFSGRQFSNSRSEMNVSTLELGDSALYLCASSSSGQAYNEQFFGPGTRLTVL.

This clone was seen once. The chain has TRBV5-4 and TRBJ2-5; 14 bases line up with TRBD2. With V trimmed by 3 bases and J by 5 bases, 9 bases remained unmatched. The CDR3 consists of 17 residues. CDR1 SGHNT and CDR2 YYREEE come from the germline V gene (reference sequence). For the CDR3, the DNA is TGTGCCAGCAGCTCGCTGACTAGCGGGAGGGCCGGGGAGACCCAGTACTTC. Protein: CASSSLTSGRAGETQYF.